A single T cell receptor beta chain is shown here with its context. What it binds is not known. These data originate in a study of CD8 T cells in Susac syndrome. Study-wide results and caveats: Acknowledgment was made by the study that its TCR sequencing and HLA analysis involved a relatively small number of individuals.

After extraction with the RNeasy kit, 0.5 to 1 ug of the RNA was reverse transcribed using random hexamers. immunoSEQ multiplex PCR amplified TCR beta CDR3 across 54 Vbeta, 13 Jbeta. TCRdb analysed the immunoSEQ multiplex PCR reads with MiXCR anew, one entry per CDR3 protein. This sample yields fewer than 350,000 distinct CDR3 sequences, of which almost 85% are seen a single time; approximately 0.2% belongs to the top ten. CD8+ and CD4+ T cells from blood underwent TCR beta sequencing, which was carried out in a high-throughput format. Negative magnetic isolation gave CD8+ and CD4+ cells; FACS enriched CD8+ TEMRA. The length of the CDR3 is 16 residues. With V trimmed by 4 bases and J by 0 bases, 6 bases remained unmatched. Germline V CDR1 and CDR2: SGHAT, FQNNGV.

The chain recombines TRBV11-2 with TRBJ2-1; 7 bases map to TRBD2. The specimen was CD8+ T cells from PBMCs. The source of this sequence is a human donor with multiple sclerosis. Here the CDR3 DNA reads TGTGCCAGCAGCTCCCTCCGGGACTACTCCTACAATGAGCAGTTCTTC. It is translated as CASSSLRDYSYNEQFF.